Detailed here is one TCR beta chain. Its matching antigen is unknown. This CDR3 spans 15 amino acids. Trimming took 5 bases from V and 0 from J, leaving 13 bases between them. The germline CDR1 and CDR2 sequences are MNHEY and SVGAGI. Pooled together were second doses at about 4 or about 12 weeks. This table comes from immunoSEQ multiplex PCR, and its TCRdb copy is limited to in-frame clones, with some not included. Among 90,000 to 140,000 clones listed, roughly nine tenths were seen once. This sample is part of a study of T cell responses to AZD1222 COVID-19 vaccine. Study-wide points: Unmutated variant regions are reportedly the target of nearly half of TCRs that are spike-specific.

The sequence came from an adult who received the AZD1222 COVID-19 vaccine. The sample consisted of peripheral blood, taken 28 days after the second AZD1222 dose. This chain joins TRBV6-5 and TRBJ1-1; possible D gene TRBD1, 5 bases. CDR3 sequence (DNA): TGTGCCAGCAGTCTATGGGGGGGGGTGAACACTGAAGCTTTCTTT. Translated, it gives CASSLWGGVNTEAFF.